This note documents a single T cell receptor (beta chain) sequence. What it recognizes is unknown. This sample is part of a study of identical twins. A universal primer site arose from template switching, and cDNA bore unique molecular identifiers. TCRdb used MiXCR to reprocess the 5' RACE reads, holding one entry per CDR3 protein. The table lists around 510,000 distinct CDR3 sequences, approximately 14% of them singletons. Broader study findings: Twins' surplus sharing was weaker for beta out-of-frame sequences. Insertion counts were lower in abundant cord blood beta clonotypes, a trend that memory repertoires did not show. The study found that models underestimated out-of-frame TCR alpha sharing in monozygotic twins.

Germline CDR1 and CDR2: LNHNV and YYDKDF (reference sequence). The V and J ends lost 1 base and 4 bases respectively, with 16 bases between them. This CDR3 comprises 16 residues. This sample was also put to use in a study of yellow fever vaccine responses in identical twins.

This receptor was taken from a woman between 18 and 29 years old in good health. This chain links TRBV15 with TRBJ1-2; a possible D gene is TRBD1 (5 bases). Sequenced material: CD4+ T cells sorted from blood. CDR3 nucleotide sequence: TGTGCCACCAGCAGAGGGGGAGGGGCGAATTTCTATGGCTACACCTTC. Translation gives CATSRGGGANFYGYTF.